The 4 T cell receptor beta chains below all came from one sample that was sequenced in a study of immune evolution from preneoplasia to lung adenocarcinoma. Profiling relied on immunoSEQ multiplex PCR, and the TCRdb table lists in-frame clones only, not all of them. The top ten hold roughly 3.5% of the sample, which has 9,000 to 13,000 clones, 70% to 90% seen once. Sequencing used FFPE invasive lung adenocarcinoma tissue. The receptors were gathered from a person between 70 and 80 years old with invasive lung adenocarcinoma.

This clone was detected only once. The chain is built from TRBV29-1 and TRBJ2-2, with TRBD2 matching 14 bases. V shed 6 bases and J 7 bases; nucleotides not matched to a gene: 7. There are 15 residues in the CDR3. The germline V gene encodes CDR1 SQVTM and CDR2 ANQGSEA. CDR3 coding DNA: TGCAGCGTGGGGGGACTAGCGGGAGTAGGCGGGGAGCTGTTTTTT. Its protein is CSVGGLAGVGGELFF.

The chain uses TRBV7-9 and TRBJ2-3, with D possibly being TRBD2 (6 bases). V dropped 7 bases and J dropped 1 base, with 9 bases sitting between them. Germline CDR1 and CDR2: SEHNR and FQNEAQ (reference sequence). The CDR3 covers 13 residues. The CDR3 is CASTTSRTDTQYF. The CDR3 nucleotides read TGTGCCAGCACTACTAGCCGCACAGATACGCAGTATTTT.

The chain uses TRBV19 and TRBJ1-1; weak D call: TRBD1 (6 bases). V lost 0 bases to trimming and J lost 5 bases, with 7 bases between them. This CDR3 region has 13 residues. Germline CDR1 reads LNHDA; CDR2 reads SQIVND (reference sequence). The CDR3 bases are TGTGCCAGTAGTATAGATCAGGGGACTGAAGCTTTCTTT. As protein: CASSIDQGTEAFF.

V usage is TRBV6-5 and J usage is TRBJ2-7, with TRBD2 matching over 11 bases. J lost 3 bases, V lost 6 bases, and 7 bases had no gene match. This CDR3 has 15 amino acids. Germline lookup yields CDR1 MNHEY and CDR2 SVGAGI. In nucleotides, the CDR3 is TGTGCCAGCAGACCTACCGGGACTAGCGGCTACGAGCAGTACTTC. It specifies CASRPTGTSGYEQYF.